This record covers a single TCR beta chain. No antigen is known for it. One base away there is no much larger clone; base qualities are not given. The time point label, read with the paper, signifies: about 28 days (+/-7) after the second vaccine dose. AZD1222 recipients whose second dose came at about 4 weeks and those whose second dose came at about 12 weeks were combined into one group, since spike-specific TCR depth and breadth did not differ between the two schedules. Vaccinee samples were obtained from the UK trials COV001 and COV002, which included a single-blind randomized controlled phase 2/3 trial of AZD1222 (ChAdOx1 nCoV-19) in healthy adults. For TCRbeta chain sequencing, PBMC samples from trial participants were taken at day 0 and at day 28 after the second dose. The data were obtained in a study of T cell responses to AZD1222 COVID-19 vaccine (dated by TCRdb to about 2021). With regard to the full study: TCR sequencing was performed for 230 to 250 trial participants, of whom around 210 were given two doses of AZD1222 and roughly 25 were given two doses of MenACWY control vaccine. Trial participants were enrolled by age into subgroups of 18-55, 56-69 and 70-plus years, and around 150, 29 and 61 TCR-sequenced participants, respectively, were included in these subgroups.

Via the germline V gene (reference sequence), CDR1 is LNHDA and CDR2 SQIVND. Between the V and J ends, shortened by 6 bases and 2 bases respectively, the junction contains 19 bases. The CDR3 holds 16 amino acids from the cysteine to the phenylalanine. The CDR3 DNA has 48 bases and is translated from base 1. What the research found in general, with its limitations: After two AZD1222 doses, both the breadth and the depth of spike-specific TCRs were significantly higher than at day 0 and than in MenACWY recipients. No day 14 peak-response samples were available, so repertoires were characterized only after the peak T cell response. The 56-69-year group was small, and its depth increase did not reach significance, likely because of low power. CD4 TCRs associated with the vaccine covered the entire spike protein, and the dominant responses were in regions 160-218 and 743-854. Most participants were white British and females outnumbered males, and the authors suggested that clonal diversity may have been underestimated. Reportedly, close to half of the unique spike-specific TCRs recognized epitopes lying outside the regions that are mutated in the B.1.351 and B.1.1.7 variants. Only five to seven AZD1222 recipients were SARS-CoV-2 seropositive at baseline, limiting conclusions about previously exposed vaccinees.

The CDR3 regions of human TCRbeta chains were analyzed by immunosequencing. The authors' analysis ran thus. Repertoire TCRs were matched against a reference library of SARS-CoV-2-specific TCRs generated with the MIRA antigen-specificity platform. Breadth was defined as the fraction of unique TCRs that were SARS-CoV-2-associated. Depth was defined as the fraction of total T cells that were SARS-CoV-2-associated. Using the MIRA data, each spike-specific TCR was assigned both to the spike region to which the TCR was reactive and to a CD4 or CD8 class. Log10-transformed breadth and depth values were compared by one-way ANOVA with Sidak's multiple comparisons tests. TCRdb mirrors the immuneACCESS table, restricted to in-frame sequences. Some clones are absent from its copies; in checked studies, under half trace to an unresolved V gene, and the reason for the others is unknown. The V and J calls and clone size were taken over from that table, and D and trimming were inferred from the DNA. Counted in this sample were over 140,000 clones; around 93% of them appeared once. The ten largest make up 3.6% of the sample.

The source is an adult who received the AZD1222 COVID-19 vaccine. The specimen was peripheral blood, collected 28 days after the second AZD1222 dose. The sequence joins TRBV19 to TRBJ2-5; the D segment might be TRBD1 or TRBD2, since each matches 5 bases. CDR3 reads: CASSPGGRRAQETQYF. The bases read TGTGCCAGTAGCCCTGGGGGAAGGCGGGCTCAAGAGACCCAGTACTTC.